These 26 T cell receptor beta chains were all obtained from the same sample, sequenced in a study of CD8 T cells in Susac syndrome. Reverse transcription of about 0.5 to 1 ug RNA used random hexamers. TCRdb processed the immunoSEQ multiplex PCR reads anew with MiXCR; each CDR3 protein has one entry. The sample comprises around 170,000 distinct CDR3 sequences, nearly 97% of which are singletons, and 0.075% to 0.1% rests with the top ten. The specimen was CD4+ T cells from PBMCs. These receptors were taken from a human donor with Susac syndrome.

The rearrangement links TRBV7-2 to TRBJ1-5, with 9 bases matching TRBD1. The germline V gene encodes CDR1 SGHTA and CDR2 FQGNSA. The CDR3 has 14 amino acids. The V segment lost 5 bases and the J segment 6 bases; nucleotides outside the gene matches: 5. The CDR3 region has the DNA TGTGCCAGCAGCCCCCACAGGGGGCGTCAGCCCCAGCATTTT. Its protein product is CASSPHRGRQPQHF.

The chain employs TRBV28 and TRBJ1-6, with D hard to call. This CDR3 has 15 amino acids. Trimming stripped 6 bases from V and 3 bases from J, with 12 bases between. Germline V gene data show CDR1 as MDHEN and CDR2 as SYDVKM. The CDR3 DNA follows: TGTGCCAGCAGAGAAGGACCGAGCTATAATTCACCCCTCCACTTT. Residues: CASREGPSYNSPLHF.

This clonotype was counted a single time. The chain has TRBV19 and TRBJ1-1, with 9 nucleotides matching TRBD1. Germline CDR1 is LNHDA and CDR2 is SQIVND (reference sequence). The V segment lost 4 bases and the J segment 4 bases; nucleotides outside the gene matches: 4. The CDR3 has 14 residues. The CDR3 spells CASSTGDRVTEAFF. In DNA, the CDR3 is TGTGCCAGTAGTACGGGGGACAGGGTCACTGAAGCTTTCTTT.

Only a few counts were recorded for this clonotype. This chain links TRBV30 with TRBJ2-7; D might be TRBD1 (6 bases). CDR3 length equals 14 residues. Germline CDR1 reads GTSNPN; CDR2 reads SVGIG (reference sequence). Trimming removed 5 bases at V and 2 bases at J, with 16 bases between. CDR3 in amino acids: CAWAGGQITYEQYF. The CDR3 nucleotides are TGTGCCTGGGCCGGCGGACAGATCACCTACGAGCAGTACTTC.

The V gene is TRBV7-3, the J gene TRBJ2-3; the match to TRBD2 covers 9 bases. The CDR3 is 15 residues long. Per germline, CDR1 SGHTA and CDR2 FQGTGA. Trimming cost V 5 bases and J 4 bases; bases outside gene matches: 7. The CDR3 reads CASSRAGGGADTQYF. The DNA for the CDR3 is TGTGCCAGCAGCCGAGCGGGGGGCGGGGCAGATACGCAGTATTTT.

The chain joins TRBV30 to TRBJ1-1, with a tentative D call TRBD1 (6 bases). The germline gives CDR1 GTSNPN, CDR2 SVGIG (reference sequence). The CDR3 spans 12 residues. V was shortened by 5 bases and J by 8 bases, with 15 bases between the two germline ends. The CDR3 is CAWVQGLTEAFF. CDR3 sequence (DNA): TGTGCCTGGGTCCAGGGGCTAACAGAAGCTTTCTTT.

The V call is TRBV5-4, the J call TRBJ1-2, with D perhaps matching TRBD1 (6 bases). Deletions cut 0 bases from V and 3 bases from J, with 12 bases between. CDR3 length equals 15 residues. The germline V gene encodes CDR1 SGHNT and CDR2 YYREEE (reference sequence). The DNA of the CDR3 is TGTGCCAGCAGCTTGGTACAGAGGGGGGACTATGGCTACACCTTC. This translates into CASSLVQRGDYGYTF.

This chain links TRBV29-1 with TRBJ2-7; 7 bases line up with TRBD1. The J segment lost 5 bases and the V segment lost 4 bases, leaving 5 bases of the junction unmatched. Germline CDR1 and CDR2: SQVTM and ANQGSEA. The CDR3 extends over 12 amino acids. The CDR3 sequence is CSVADRDHEQYF. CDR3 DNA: TGCAGCGTTGCAGACAGGGACCACGAGCAGTACTTC.

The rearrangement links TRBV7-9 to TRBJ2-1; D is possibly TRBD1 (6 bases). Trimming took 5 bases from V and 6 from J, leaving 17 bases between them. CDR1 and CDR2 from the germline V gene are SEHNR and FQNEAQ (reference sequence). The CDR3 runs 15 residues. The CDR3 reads CASSAKNRVPNEQFF. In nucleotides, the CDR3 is TGTGCCAGCAGCGCAAAAAACAGGGTCCCCAATGAGCAGTTCTTC.

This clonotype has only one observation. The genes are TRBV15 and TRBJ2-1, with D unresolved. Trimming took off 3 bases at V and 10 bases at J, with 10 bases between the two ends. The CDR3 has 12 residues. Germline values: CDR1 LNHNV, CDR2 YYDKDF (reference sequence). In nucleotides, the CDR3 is TGTGCCACCAGCAGGGCCCAGGAAGAGCAGTTCTTC. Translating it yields CATSRAQEEQFF.

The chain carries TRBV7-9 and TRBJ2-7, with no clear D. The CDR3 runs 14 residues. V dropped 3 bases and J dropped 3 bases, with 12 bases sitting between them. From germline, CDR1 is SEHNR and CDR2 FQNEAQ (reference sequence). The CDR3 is CASSLAGVNYEQYF. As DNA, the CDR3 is TGTGCCAGCAGCTTGGCAGGTGTCAACTACGAGCAGTACTTC.

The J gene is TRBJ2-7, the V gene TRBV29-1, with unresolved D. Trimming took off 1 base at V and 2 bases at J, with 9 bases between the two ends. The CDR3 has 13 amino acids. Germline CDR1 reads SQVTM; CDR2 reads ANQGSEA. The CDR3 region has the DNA TGCAGCGTTGAAGTCAGGCCCACCTACGAGCAGTACTTC. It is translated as CSVEVRPTYEQYF.

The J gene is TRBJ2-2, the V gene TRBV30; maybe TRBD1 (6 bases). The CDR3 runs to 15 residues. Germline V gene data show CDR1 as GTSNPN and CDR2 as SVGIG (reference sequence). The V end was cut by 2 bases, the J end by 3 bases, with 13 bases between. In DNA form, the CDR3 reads TGTGCCTGGAGTACGGGAACAGGGTACACCGGGGAGCTGTTTTTT. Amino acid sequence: CAWSTGTGYTGELFF.

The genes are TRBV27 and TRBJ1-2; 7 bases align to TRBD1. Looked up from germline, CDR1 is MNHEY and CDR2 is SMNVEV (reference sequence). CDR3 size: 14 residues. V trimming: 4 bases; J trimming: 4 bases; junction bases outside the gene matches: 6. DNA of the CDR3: TGTGCCAGCAGTTATGAGGGGGCGGGCTATGGCTACACCTTC. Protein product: CASSYEGAGYGYTF.

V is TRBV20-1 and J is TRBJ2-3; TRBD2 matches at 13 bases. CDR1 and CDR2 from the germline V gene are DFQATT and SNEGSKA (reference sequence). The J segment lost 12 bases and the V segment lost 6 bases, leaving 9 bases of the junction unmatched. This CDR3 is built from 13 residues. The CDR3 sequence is CSARLAGGPVQYF. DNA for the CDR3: TGCAGTGCCAGACTAGCGGGGGGCCCCGTCCAGTATTTT.

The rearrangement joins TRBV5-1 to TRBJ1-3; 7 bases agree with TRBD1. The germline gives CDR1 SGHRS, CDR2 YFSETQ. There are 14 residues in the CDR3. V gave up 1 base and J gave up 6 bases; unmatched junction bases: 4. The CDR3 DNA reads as TGCGCCAGCAGCTTGTCACAGGGGACAAACACCATATATTTT. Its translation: CASSLSQGTNTIYF.

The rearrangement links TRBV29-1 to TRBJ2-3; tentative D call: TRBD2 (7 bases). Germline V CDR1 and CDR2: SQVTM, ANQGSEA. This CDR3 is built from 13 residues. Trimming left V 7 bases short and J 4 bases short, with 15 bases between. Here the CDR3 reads CSAGGGAADTQYF. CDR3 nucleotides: TGCAGCGCCGGTGGGGGGGCAGCAGATACGCAGTATTTT.

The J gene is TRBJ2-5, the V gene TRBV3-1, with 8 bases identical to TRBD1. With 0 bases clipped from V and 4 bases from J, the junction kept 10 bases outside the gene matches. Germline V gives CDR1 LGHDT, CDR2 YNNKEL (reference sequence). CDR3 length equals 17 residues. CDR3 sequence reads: CASSQEAQGAGGETQYF. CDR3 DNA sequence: TGTGCCAGCAGCCAAGAGGCGCAGGGGGCTGGGGGAGAGACCCAGTACTTC.

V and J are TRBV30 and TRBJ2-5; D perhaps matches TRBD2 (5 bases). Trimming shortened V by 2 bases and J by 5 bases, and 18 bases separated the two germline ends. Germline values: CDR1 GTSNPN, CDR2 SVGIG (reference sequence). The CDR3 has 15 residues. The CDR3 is CAWSLTTGLTETQYF. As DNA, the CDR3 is TGTGCCTGGAGTCTGACTACTGGGTTAACGGAGACCCAGTACTTC.

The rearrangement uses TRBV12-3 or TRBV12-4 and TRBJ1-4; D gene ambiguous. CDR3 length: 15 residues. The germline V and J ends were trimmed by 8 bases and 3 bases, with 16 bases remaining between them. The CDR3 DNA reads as TGTGCCAGCCGAAAGTCAACCAGCTCTAATGAAAAACTGTTTTTT. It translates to CASRKSTSSNEKLFF.

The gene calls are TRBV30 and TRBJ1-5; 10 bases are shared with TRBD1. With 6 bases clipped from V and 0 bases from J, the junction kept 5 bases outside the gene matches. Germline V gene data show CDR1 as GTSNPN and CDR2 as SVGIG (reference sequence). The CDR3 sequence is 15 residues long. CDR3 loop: CACEGTGDSNQPQHF. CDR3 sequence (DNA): TGTGCCTGCGAAGGGACAGGGGATAGCAATCAGCCCCAGCATTTT.

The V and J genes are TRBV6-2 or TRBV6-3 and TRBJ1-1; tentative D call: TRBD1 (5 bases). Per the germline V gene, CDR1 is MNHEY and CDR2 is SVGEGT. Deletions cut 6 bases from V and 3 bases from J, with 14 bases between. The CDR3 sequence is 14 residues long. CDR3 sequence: CASRSPGDYTEAFF. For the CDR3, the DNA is TGTGCCAGCAGATCCCCGGGGGATTACACTGAAGCTTTCTTT.

CDR3 sequence reads: CASSPHPSSPDTQYF. DNA for the CDR3: TGTGCCAGCAGCCCGCATCCTAGTAGCCCAGATACGCAGTATTTT. The chain is built from TRBV3-1 and TRBJ2-3, with D unresolved. The CDR3 has 15 residues. CDR1 is LGHDT, CDR2 YNNKEL, per germline (reference sequence). Trimming left V 4 bases short and J 4 bases short, with 15 bases between.

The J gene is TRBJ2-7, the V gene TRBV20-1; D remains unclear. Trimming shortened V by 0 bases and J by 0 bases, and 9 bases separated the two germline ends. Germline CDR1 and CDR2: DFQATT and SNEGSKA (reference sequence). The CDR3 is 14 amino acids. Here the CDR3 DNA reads TGCAGTGCTAGAGATTCGGCGTACTCCTACGAGCAGTACTTC. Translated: CSARDSAYSYEQYF.

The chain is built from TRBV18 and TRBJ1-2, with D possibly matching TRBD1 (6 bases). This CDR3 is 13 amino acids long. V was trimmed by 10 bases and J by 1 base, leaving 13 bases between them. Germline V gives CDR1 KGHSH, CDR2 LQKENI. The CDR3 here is CATSQGFNYGYTF. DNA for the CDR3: TGTGCCACTTCACAGGGCTTTAACTATGGCTACACCTTC.

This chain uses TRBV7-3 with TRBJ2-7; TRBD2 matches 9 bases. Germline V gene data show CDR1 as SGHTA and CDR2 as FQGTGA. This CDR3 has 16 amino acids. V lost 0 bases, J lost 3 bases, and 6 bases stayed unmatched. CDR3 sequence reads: CASSLTGLAGNYEQYF. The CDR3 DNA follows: TGTGCCAGCAGCTTAACGGGTCTAGCGGGAAACTACGAGCAGTACTTC.